The clone carrying this T cell receptor beta chain turned up a few times. Original handling: Reference gene primer amplification in the assay estimated nucleated cell counts. TCRdb keeps only in-frame clones here, not all; method: immunoSEQ multiplex PCR. The D gene and trimming were derived from the DNA, and the V and J assignments and clone size from that table. The table records under 200,000 clones, 70% to 90% of them present only once. The sample comes from a study of blood T cell repertoires in COVID-19. The wider study: The samples span acute and convalescent COVID-19 from the United States, Italy and Spain.

The TCR sequence derives from a man aged 55 to 70 with active or convalescent COVID-19. The sample consisted of peripheral blood.

The CDR3 is CASGGVAGNTIYF. Here the CDR3 DNA reads TGTGCCAGTGGAGGGGTTGCTGGAAACACCATATATTTT. This chain uses TRBV19 with TRBJ1-3; tentatively, D is TRBD1 (5 bases). The germline V and J ends were trimmed by 8 bases and 2 bases, with 10 bases remaining between them. The CDR3 runs to 13 residues. Germline loops: CDR1 LNHDA, CDR2 SQIVND (reference sequence).